These 9 T cell receptor beta chains share one sample of origin, sequenced in a study of cytomegalovirus exposure and HLA in healthy donors. 13 Jbeta primers and 60 Vbeta primers were used for the PCR. Method: immunoSEQ multiplex PCR; TCRdb's copy keeps in-frame clones and lacks some. The sample lists about 67,000 clones; 65% to 70% were seen once. Sequenced material: PBMCs. All receptors come from a woman in her 30s in good health and CMV-seronegative.

The chain links TRBV5-1 to TRBJ1-1; D is undetermined. Trimming cost V 4 bases and J 5 bases, with 12 bases left between them. Germline CDR1 SGHRS, CDR2 YFSETQ. This CDR3 comprises 13 residues. CDR3 sequence: CASSVGRGTEAFF. The CDR3 region has the DNA TGCGCCAGCAGCGTTGGACGCGGGACTGAAGCTTTCTTT. Full variable domain (remainder filled in from reference TRBV5-1 and TRBJ1-1): KAGVTQTPRYLIKTRGQQVTLSCSPISGHRSVSWYQQTPGQGLQFLFEYFSETQRNKGNFPGRFSGRQFSNSRSEMNVSTLELGDSALYLCASSVGRGTEAFFGQGTRLTVV.

This chain links TRBV4-3 with TRBJ2-3; D call uncertain. Trimming took off 0 bases at V and 9 bases at J, with 7 bases between the two ends. The CDR3 has 12 amino acids. Per germline, CDR1 LGHNA and CDR2 YSLEER. In DNA, the CDR3 is TGCGCCAGCAGCCAAGATGGGCAAACGCAGTATTTT. Amino acids: CASSQDGQTQYF.

The chain carries TRBV5-4 and TRBJ2-1; the D is unclear. The CDR3 sequence is 15 residues long. Germline V lookup: CDR1 SGHNT, CDR2 YYREEE (reference sequence). The V end lost 3 bases, the J end lost 0 bases, and 10 bases lay between the germline ends. CDR3 amino acids: CASSSRRSSYNEQFF. CDR3 DNA: TGTGCCAGCAGCTCCCGACGGAGCTCCTACAATGAGCAGTTCTTC. The variable domain in full, completed from reference TRBV5-4 and TRBJ2-1, reads ETGVTQSPTHLIKTRGQQVTLRCSSQSGHNTVSWYQQALGQGPQFIFQYYREEENGRGNFPPRFSGLQFPNYSSELNVNALELDDSALYLCASSSRRSSYNEQFFGPGTRLTVL.

This clone was detected a few times. The V gene is TRBV5-1, the J gene TRBJ1-4; 9 bases align to TRBD1. The CDR3 contains 16 residues. Germline lookup yields CDR1 SGHRS and CDR2 YFSETQ. V dropped 1 base and J dropped 7; count of bases not matched to a gene: 8. The CDR3 spells CASSLFQDRGTEKLFF. CDR3 DNA: TGCGCCAGCAGCTTGTTCCAGGACAGGGGTACTGAAAAACTGTTTTTT.

J is TRBJ1-3 and V is TRBV5-1, with D maybe TRBD1 (5 bases). The CDR3 sequence is 14 residues long. Germline CDR1 SGHRS, CDR2 YFSETQ. Deletions cut 4 bases from V and 6 bases from J, with 14 bases between. CDR3 in DNA: TGCGCCAGCAGCCCCCAGGGTGTGGAAAACACCATATATTTT. It is translated as CASSPQGVENTIYF.

The chain carries TRBV7-9 and TRBJ2-1, with 9 positions matching TRBD1. CDR1 and CDR2 (germline): SEHNR, FQNEAQ (reference sequence). The CDR3 totals 15 residues. V was clipped by 5 bases and J by 5 bases; unmatched bases: 7. CDR3 in DNA: TGTGCCAGCAGCCCCCGTAGACAGGGGGACAATGAGCAGTTCTTC. Protein sequence: CASSPRRQGDNEQFF.

This chain connects TRBV27 to TRBJ2-1; 8 bases are a match to TRBD2. The germline V gene encodes CDR1 MNHEY and CDR2 SMNVEV (reference sequence). This CDR3 has 15 residues. V shed 5 bases, J shed 6 bases, and the junction held 9 bases outside the gene matches. CDR3 in amino acids: CASSVRGGQGNEQFF. In DNA form, the CDR3 reads TGTGCCAGCAGTGTCCGGGGGGGCCAGGGCAATGAGCAGTTCTTC.

The chain links TRBV13 to TRBJ2-3, with 7 bases lining up with TRBD2. V dropped 4 bases and J dropped 0; count of bases not matched to a gene: 10. Germline V CDR1 and CDR2: PRHDT, FYEKMQ (reference sequence). CDR3 length equals 17 residues. As DNA, the CDR3 is TGTGCCAGCAGCTCCTCGAACCTAGCGGCAAGCACAGATACGCAGTATTTT. Protein sequence: CASSSSNLAASTDTQYF.

J is TRBJ2-2 and V is TRBV28; no definite D call. The CDR3 extends over 13 amino acids. Trimming cost V 2 bases and J 4 bases, with 5 bases left between them. Per the germline V gene, CDR1 is MDHEN and CDR2 is SYDVKM. Here the CDR3 reads CASSLRVTGELFF. The CDR3 coding sequence is TGTGCCAGCAGTTTACGGGTCACCGGGGAGCTGTTTTTT.